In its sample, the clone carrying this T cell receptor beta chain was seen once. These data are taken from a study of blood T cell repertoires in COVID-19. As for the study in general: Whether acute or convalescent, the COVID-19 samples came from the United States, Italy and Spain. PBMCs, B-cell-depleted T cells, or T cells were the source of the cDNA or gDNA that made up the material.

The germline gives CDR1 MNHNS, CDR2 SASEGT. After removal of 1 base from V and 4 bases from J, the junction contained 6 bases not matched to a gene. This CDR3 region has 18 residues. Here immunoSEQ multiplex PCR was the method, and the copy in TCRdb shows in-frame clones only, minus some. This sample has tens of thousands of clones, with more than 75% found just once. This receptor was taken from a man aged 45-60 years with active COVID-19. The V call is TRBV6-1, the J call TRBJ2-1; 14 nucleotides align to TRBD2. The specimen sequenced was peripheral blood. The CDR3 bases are TGTGCCAGCAGTGAAGATGGGACTAGCGGGGGACTTTACAATGAGCAGTTCTTC. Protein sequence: CASSEDGTSGGLYNEQFF.